This T cell receptor beta chain was captured in a study of blood T cell repertoires in COVID-19. Overall study: Donors in the United States, Italy and Spain gave samples during acute or convalescent COVID-19. The cDNA or gDNA used as material had been derived from T cells, B-cell-depleted T cells, or PBMCs.

The CDR3 is made up of 14 amino acids. V was shortened by 3 bases and J by 10 bases, with 15 bases between the two germline ends. Germline V gene lookup returns CDR1 KGHSH and CDR2 LQKENI. Original methodology: Estimation of nucleated cell counts relied on the amplification of reference gene primers. TCRdb's copy holds only in-frame clones and misses some; the assay was immunoSEQ multiplex PCR. V and J calls and clone size are as listed in that table; D and trimming were resolved from the DNA. There are around 250,000 clones in the sample; around nine tenths occur only once, and 6% to 9% lies in the top ten.

The receptor comes from a woman in her seventies with active or convalescent COVID-19. J is TRBJ1-4 and V is TRBV18, with a tentative D call TRBD1 (5 bases). Sequencing was carried out using peripheral blood. Written as DNA, the CDR3 is TGTGCCAGCTCACCGCTGACGGTGCAGGGAAAACTGTTTTTT. This encodes CASSPLTVQGKLFF.